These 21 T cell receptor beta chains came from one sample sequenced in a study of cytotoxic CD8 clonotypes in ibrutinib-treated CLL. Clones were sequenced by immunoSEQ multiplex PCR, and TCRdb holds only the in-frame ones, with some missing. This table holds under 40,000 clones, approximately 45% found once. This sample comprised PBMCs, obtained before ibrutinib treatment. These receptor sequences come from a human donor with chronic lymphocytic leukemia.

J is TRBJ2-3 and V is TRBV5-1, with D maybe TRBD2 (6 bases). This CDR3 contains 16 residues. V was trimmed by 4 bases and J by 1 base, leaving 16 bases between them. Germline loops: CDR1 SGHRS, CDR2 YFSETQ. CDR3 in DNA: TGCGCCAGCAGCATGGTGGGTCCTAGCGGCACAGATACGCAGTATTTT. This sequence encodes CASSMVGPSGTDTQYF.

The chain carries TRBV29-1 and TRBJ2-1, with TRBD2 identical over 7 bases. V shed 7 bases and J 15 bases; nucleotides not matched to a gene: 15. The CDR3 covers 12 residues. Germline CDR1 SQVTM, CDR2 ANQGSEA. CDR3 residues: CSAGTTTPIPFF. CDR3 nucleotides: TGCAGCGCCGGGACTACCACCCCAATTCCGTTCTTC.

CDR3 nucleotide sequence: TGTGCCAGTAGTATATCTAGCGGACACAATGAGCAGTTCTTC. Translated: CASSISSGHNEQFF. The V and J genes are TRBV19 and TRBJ2-1; TRBD2 aligns across 7 bases. Germline CDR1 LNHDA, CDR2 SQIVND (reference sequence). V shed 2 bases, J shed 5 bases, and the junction held 3 bases outside the gene matches. CDR3 length: 14 amino acids.

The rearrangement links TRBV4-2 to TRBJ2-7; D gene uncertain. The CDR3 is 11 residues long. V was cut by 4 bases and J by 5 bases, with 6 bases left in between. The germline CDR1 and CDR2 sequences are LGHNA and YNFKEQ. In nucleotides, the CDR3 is TGTGCCAGCAGCCCCAATAACGAGCAGTACTTC. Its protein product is CASSPNNEQYF.

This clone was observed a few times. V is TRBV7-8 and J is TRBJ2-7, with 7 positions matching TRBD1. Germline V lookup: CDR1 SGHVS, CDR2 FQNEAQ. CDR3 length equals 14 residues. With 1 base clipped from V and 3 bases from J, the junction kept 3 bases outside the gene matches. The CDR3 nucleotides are TGTGCCAGCAGCTTAGACAGGGGTGGCTACGAGCAGTACTTC. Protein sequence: CASSLDRGGYEQYF.

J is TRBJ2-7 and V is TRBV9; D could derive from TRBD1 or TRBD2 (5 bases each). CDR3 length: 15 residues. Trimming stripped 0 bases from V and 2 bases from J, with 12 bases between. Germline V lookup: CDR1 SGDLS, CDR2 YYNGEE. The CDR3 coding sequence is TGTGCCAGCAGCGTAGAAATGAGGGGTCCCTACGAGCAGTACTTC. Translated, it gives CASSVEMRGPYEQYF.

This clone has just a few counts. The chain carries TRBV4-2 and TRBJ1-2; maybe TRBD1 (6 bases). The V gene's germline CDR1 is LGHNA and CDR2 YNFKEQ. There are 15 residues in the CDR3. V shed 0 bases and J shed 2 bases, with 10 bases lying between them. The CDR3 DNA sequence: TGTGCCAGCAGCCAAGATCGGACAGACAACTATGGCTACACCTTC. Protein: CASSQDRTDNYGYTF.

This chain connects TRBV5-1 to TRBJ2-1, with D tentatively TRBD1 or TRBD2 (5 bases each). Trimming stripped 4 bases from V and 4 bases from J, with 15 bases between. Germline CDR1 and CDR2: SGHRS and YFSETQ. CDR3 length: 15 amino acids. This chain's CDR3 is CASSRIGDPYNEQFF. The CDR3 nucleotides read TGCGCCAGCAGCCGCATAGGGGACCCGTACAATGAGCAGTTCTTC. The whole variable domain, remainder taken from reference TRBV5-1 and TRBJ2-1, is KAGVTQTPRYLIKTRGQQVTLSCSPISGHRSVSWYQQTPGQGLQFLFEYFSETQRNKGNFPGRFSGRQFSNSRSEMNVSTLELGDSALYLCASSRIGDPYNEQFFGPGTRLTVL.

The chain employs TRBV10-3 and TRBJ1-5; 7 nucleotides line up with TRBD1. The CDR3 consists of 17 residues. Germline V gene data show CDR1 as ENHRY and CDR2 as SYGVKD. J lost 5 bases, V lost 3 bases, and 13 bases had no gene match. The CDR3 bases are TGTGCCATCAGTGACCCCGACGGACTCAGGGGGGATCAGCCCCAGCATTTT. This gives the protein CAISDPDGLRGDQPQHF.

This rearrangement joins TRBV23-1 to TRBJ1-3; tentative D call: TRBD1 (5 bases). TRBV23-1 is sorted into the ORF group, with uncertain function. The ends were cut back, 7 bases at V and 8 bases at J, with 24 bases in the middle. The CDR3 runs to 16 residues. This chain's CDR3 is CASIPSGTVGGDTIYF. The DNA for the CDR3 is TGCGCCAGCATCCCAAGTGGAACAGTAGGAGGGGACACCATATATTTT.

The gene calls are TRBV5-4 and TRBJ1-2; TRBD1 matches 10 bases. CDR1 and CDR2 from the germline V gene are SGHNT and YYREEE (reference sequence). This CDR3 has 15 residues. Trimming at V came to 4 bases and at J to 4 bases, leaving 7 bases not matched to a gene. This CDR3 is CASSTGQGMVYGYTF. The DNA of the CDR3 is TGTGCCAGCAGCACGGGACAGGGGATGGTCTATGGCTACACCTTC.

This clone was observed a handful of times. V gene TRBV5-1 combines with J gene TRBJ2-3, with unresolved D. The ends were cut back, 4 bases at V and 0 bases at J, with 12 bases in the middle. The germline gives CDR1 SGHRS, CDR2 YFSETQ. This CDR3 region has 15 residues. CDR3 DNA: TGCGCCAGCAGCGGCAACTCACCTAGCACAGATACGCAGTATTTT. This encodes CASSGNSPSTDTQYF.

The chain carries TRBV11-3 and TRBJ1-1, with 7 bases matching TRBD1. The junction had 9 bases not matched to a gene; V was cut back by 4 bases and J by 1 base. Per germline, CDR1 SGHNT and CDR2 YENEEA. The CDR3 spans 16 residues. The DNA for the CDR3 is TGTGCCAGCAGCTCGCCGACCGGGACAGAGAACACTGAAGCTTTCTTT. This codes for CASSSPTGTENTEAFF.

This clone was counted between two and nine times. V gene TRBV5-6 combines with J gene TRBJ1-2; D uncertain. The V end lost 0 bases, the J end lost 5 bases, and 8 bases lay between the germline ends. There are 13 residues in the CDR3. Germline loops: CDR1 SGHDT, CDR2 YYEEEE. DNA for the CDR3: TGTGCCAGCAGCTTGGAGGCCGTGTATGGCTACACCTTC. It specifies CASSLEAVYGYTF.

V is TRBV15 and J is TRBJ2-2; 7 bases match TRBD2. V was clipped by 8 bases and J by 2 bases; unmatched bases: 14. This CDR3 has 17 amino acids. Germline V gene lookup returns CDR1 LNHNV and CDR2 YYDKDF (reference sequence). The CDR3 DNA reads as TGTGCCACCTCCTCGGGGGGTTGGGGTTTTAACACCGGGGAGCTGTTTTTT. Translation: CATSSGGWGFNTGELFF.

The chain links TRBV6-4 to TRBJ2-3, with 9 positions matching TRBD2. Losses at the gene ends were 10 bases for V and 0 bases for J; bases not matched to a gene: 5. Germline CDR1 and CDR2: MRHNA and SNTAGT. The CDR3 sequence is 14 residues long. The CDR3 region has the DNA TGTGCCACCGCGACTAGCGGAAGCACAGATACGCAGTATTTT. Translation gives CATATSGSTDTQYF.

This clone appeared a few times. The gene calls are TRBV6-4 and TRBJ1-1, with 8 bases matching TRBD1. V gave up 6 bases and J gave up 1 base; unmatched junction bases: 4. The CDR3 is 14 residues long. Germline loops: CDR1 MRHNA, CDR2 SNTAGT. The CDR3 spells CASRQTGGNTEAFF. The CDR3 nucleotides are TGTGCCAGCAGACAAACAGGGGGGAACACTGAAGCTTTCTTT.

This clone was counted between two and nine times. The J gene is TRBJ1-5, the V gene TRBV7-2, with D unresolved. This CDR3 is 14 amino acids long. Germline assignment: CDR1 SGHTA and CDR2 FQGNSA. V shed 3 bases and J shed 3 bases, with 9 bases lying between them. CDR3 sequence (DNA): TGTGCCAGCAGCTTTTGGCTAGACAATCAGCCCCAGCATTTT. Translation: CASSFWLDNQPQHF.

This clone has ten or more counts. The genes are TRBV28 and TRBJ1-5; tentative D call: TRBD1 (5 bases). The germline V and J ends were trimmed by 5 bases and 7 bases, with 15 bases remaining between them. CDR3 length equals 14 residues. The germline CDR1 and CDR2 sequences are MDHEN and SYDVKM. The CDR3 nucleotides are TGTGCCAGCAGTACGGACATGGGAGGACAGCCCCAGCATTTT. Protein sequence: CASSTDMGGQPQHF.

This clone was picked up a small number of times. CDR3 nucleotides: TGCGCCAGCAGCTTGGGGGACAGGGGTGACGAGCAGTACTTC. Translation: CASSLGDRGDEQYF. The rearrangement joins TRBV5-1 to TRBJ2-7; 10 bases fit TRBD1. The J segment lost 5 bases and the V segment lost 0 bases, leaving 2 bases of the junction unmatched. The CDR3 spans 14 residues. Per germline, CDR1 SGHRS and CDR2 YFSETQ. The entire variable domain, with the rest obtained from reference TRBV5-1 and TRBJ2-7, is as follows: KAGVTQTPRYLIKTRGQQVTLSCSPISGHRSVSWYQQTPGQGLQFLFEYFSETQRNKGNFPGRFSGRQFSNSRSEMNVSTLELGDSALYLCASSLGDRGDEQYFGPGTRLTVT.

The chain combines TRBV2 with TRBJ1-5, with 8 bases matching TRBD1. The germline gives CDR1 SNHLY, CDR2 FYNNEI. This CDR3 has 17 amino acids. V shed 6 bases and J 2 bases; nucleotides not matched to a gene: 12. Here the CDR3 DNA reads TGTGCCAGCAGCGCCGCTGACAGGGGTGTGGGCAATCAGCCCCAGCATTTT. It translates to CASSAADRGVGNQPQHF.